This T cell receptor beta chain came from a study of control samples from healthy donors and cancer patients. TCRdb keeps only in-frame clones here, not all; method: immunoSEQ multiplex PCR. The repertoire includes about 130,000 clones, 92% of them detected once, and roughly 1.9% sits in the top ten. Input material: blood. The source is a woman between 50 and 59 years old in good health.

CDR3 protein: CASSYRQGTDTQYF. The CDR3 bases are TGTGCCAGCAGTTACCGACAGGGCACAGATACGCAGTATTTT. This chain joins TRBV6-5 and TRBJ2-3, with a tentative D call TRBD1 (6 bases). CDR1 is MNHEY and CDR2 is SVGAGI in the germline V gene. Between the trimmed V and J ends, which lost 2 bases and 1 base, there was a span of 7 bases. This CDR3 has 14 amino acids.